These 8 T cell receptor beta chains originate from one sample sequenced in a study of cytomegalovirus exposure and HLA in healthy donors. The PCR used 60 Vbeta and 13 Jbeta primers. Measured with immunoSEQ multiplex PCR; TCRdb has only the in-frame clones, and not every one. This sample's table reports fewer than 40,000 clones. The sequenced sample consisted of PBMCs. These receptors all come from a woman between 40 and 50 years old in good health and CMV-seropositive.

The CDR3 region has the DNA TGTGCCAGTAGTATCACCTACGGCGGGGAGCTGTTTTTT. It codes for CASSITYGGELFF. This sequence joins TRBV19 and TRBJ2-2; D uncertain. Germline V gene data show CDR1 as LNHDA and CDR2 as SQIVND (reference sequence). The CDR3 loop spans 13 amino acids. The V gene lost 3 bases and the J gene lost 7 bases, with 9 bases spanning the gap. The whole variable domain, remainder taken from reference TRBV19 and TRBJ2-2, is DGGITQSPKYLFRKEGQNVTLSCEQNLNHDAMYWYRQDPGQGLRLIYYSQIVNDFQKGDIAEGYSVSREKKESFPLTVTSAQKNPTAFYLCASSITYGGELFFGEGSRLTVL.

The rearrangement uses TRBV2 and TRBJ1-6; 9 bases agree with TRBD1. The length of the CDR3 is 17 residues. Trimming took 5 bases from V and 2 from J; bases not matched to a gene: 7. Germline CDR1 is SNHLY and CDR2 is FYNNEI. CDR3 nucleotide sequence: TGTGCCAGCAGTTCCGGGACAGGGTTGACCTATAATTCACCCCTCCACTTT. It codes for CASSSGTGLTYNSPLHF. Full variable domain (outside the CDR3, taken from reference TRBV2 and TRBJ1-6): EPEVTQTPSHQVTQMGQEVILRCVPISNHLYFYWYRQILGQKVEFLVSFYNNEISEKSEIFDDQFSVERPDGSNFTLKIRSTKLEDSAMYFCASSSGTGLTYNSPLHFGNGTRLTVT.

The genes are TRBV9 and TRBJ1-1, with D unclear. The germline V and J ends were trimmed by 0 bases and 0 bases, with 6 bases remaining between them. CDR1 and CDR2 from the germline V gene are SGDLS and YYNGEE. The CDR3 has 14 residues. The CDR3 here is CASSVGRLNTEAFF. CDR3 in DNA: TGTGCCAGCAGCGTAGGGCGGTTGAACACTGAAGCTTTCTTT.

In regard to this clone: Other DNA variants within this sample encode the same CDR3. The chain is built from TRBV30 and TRBJ1-1; 9 nucleotides line up with TRBD1. CDR3 length equals 15 residues. Germline CDR1 and CDR2: GTSNPN and SVGIG (reference sequence). Trimming removed 3 bases from V and 1 base from J; junction bases left unmatched: 6. In DNA form, the CDR3 reads TGTGCCTGGAGAACAGGGGGCTTTACGAACACTGAAGCTTTCTTT. Residues: CAWRTGGFTNTEAFF.

The rearrangement links TRBV29-1 to TRBJ2-7; 10 positions match TRBD2. Germline V gives CDR1 SQVTM, CDR2 ANQGSEA. V gave up 6 bases and J gave up 3 bases; unmatched junction bases: 5. CDR3 length: 13 amino acids. In DNA form, the CDR3 reads TGCAGCGTGCGGACTAGCGGAGACTACGAGCAGTACTTC. Translation: CSVRTSGDYEQYF.

The rearrangement uses TRBV14 and TRBJ2-7; D remains unclear. The CDR3 is made up of 13 amino acids. The germline V gene encodes CDR1 SGHDN and CDR2 FVKESK. The ends were cut back, 1 base at V and 3 bases at J, with 7 bases in the middle. The CDR3 sequence is CASSQGYGYEQYF. As DNA, the CDR3 is TGTGCCAGCAGCCAAGGGTACGGCTACGAGCAGTACTTC.

V gene TRBV6-5 combines with J gene TRBJ1-4; maybe TRBD1 (6 bases). V was trimmed by 11 bases and J by 10 bases, leaving 26 bases between them. The V gene's germline CDR1 is MNHEY and CDR2 SVGAGI. CDR3 size: 15 residues. The CDR3 region has the DNA TGTGCCGCAGGGTGGGGGCCAGGGGAAGTTGGAAAACTGTTTTTT. It yields the protein CAAGWGPGEVGKLFF.

The V gene is TRBV15, the J gene TRBJ1-2, with D possibly being TRBD1 (6 bases). Germline V gives CDR1 LNHNV, CDR2 YYDKDF (reference sequence). The CDR3 loop spans 14 amino acids. Trimming shortened V by 0 bases and J by 3 bases, and 8 bases separated the two germline ends. CDR3 DNA sequence: TGTGCCACCAGCAGAGACCAGGGGTACTATGGCTACACCTTC. It is translated as CATSRDQGYYGYTF.